The 32 T cell receptor beta chains listed next were all sequenced from one sample in a study of control samples from healthy donors and cancer patients. Sequencing used immunoSEQ multiplex PCR; TCRdb keeps in-frame clones, though not all of them. The sample records under 150,000 clones, roughly 91% being singletons. Sequences were obtained from PBMCs. The receptors stem from a middle-aged man with head and neck cancer.

For this clone: The sample carries other DNA sequences with the same CDR3. The chain employs TRBV5-1 and TRBJ2-2; 7 nucleotides align to TRBD1. Germline V lookup: CDR1 SGHRS, CDR2 YFSETQ. With 0 bases clipped from V and 3 bases from J, the junction kept 2 bases outside the gene matches. There are 15 residues in the CDR3. The CDR3 sequence is CASSLGDRDTGELFF. The CDR3 region has the DNA TGCGCCAGCAGCTTGGGAGACAGGGACACCGGGGAGCTGTTTTTT.

The genes are TRBV6-5 and TRBJ1-3, with D unclear. This CDR3 spans 15 amino acids. Germline V CDR1 and CDR2: MNHEY, SVGAGI. Deletions cut 0 bases from V and 4 bases from J, with 10 bases between. CDR3 sequence reads: CASSYSIGRGNTIYF. The DNA for the CDR3 is TGTGCCAGCAGTTACTCAATAGGGAGGGGAAACACCATATATTTT.

The chain carries TRBV19 and TRBJ2-2; D call uncertain. Trimming cost V 7 bases and J 6 bases, with 9 bases left between them. CDR3 length: 12 amino acids. Per germline, CDR1 LNHDA and CDR2 SQIVND (reference sequence). CDR3 sequence reads: CASNPSPGELFF. The DNA for the CDR3 is TGTGCCAGTAATCCTTCCCCCGGGGAGCTGTTTTTT.

V and J are TRBV5-1 and TRBJ2-3; either TRBD1 or TRBD2 may supply D (5 bases each). This CDR3 contains 15 residues. Per germline, CDR1 SGHRS and CDR2 YFSETQ. Trimming pared 4 bases from V and 2 bases from J, leaving 14 bases between. CDR3 DNA sequence: TGCGCCAGCAGCGGCGGGTGGGGGTACACAGATACGCAGTATTTT. It translates to CASSGGWGYTDTQYF.

The J gene is TRBJ2-3, the V gene TRBV29-1; 9 bases match TRBD1. This CDR3 has 16 amino acids. Germline values: CDR1 SQVTM, CDR2 ANQGSEA. Trimming cost V 4 bases and J 3 bases; bases outside gene matches: 11. This chain's CDR3 is CSVGPRQGGSTDTQYF. In DNA form, the CDR3 reads TGCAGCGTTGGGCCGCGACAGGGGGGTTCTACAGATACGCAGTATTTT.

Here the CDR3 DNA reads TGTGCCATCAGTGAGTTAGACAGGGAGGGCTACACCTTC. Protein product: CAISELDREGYTF. The chain is built from TRBV10-3 and TRBJ1-2, with 7 nucleotides matching TRBD1. The CDR3 length is 13 residues. Germline V gene data show CDR1 as ENHRY and CDR2 as SYGVKD. V shed 1 base and J 8 bases; nucleotides not matched to a gene: 4.

This chain connects TRBV6-2 or TRBV6-3 to TRBJ2-2, with TRBD2 matching 7 bases. CDR1 and CDR2 (germline): MNHEY, SVGEGT. CDR3 length equals 15 residues. J gave up 5 bases and V 0 bases, and 3 bases lay outside the gene matches. CDR3 loop: CASSYSGRMTGELFF. For the CDR3, the DNA is TGTGCCAGCAGTTACTCCGGGAGGATGACCGGGGAGCTGTTTTTT.

The J gene is TRBJ1-1, the V gene TRBV7-3; 7 bases are shared with TRBD1. The length of the CDR3 is 14 residues. Per germline, CDR1 SGHTA and CDR2 FQGTGA. J lost 0 bases, V lost 5 bases, and 3 bases had no gene match. The DNA of the CDR3 is TGTGCCAGCAGCCCCGGGACAGTGAACACTGAAGCTTTCTTT. As protein: CASSPGTVNTEAFF.

This clone has a single count. This rearrangement joins TRBV12-3 or TRBV12-4 to TRBJ1-5; D unresolved. The CDR3 extends over 13 amino acids. V was clipped by 6 bases and J by 5 bases, with 11 bases between them. The CDR3 loop is CASRLDGYQPQHF. The CDR3 nucleotides read TGTGCCAGCAGGTTGGACGGATATCAGCCCCAGCATTTT.

V usage is TRBV28 and J usage is TRBJ2-1, with D tentatively TRBD1 (7 bases). From germline, CDR1 is MDHEN and CDR2 SYDVKM. V lost 5 bases and J lost 4, with 15 bases in between. The CDR3 is made up of 15 amino acids. For the CDR3, the DNA is TGTGCCAGCAGTCCCCAGGGGGGATGGTACAATGAGCAGTTCTTC. Its protein is CASSPQGGWYNEQFF.

This clone was observed a single time. This chain joins TRBV6-5 and TRBJ2-1; 11 nucleotides align to TRBD2. The V and J ends lost 6 bases and 5 bases, in that order; junction bases with no gene match: 6. CDR1 MNHEY and CDR2 SVGAGI come from the germline V gene. The CDR3 is made up of 15 amino acids. CDR3 DNA: TGTGCCAGCAGGGCTAGCGGGGGGCTCAACAATGAGCAGTTCTTC. Amino acid sequence: CASRASGGLNNEQFF.

The genes are TRBV18 and TRBJ2-2, with D unresolved. Trimming took off 3 bases at V and 0 bases at J, with 11 bases between the two ends. The CDR3 covers 16 residues. Germline CDR1 and CDR2: KGHSH and LQKENI. The CDR3 here is CASSPTSRANTGELFF. The DNA for the CDR3 is TGTGCCAGCTCACCGACTTCACGGGCGAACACCGGGGAGCTGTTTTTT. The variable domain in full, with the rest retrieved from reference TRBV18 and TRBJ2-2, is NAGVMQNPRHLVRRRGQEARLRCSPMKGHSHVYWYRQLPEEGLKFMVYLQKENIIDESGMPKERFSAEFPKEGPSILRIQQVVRGDSAAYFCASSPTSRANTGELFFGEGSRLTVL.

The V and J genes are TRBV29-1 and TRBJ2-2; tentative D call: TRBD1 (6 bases). CDR3 length equals 13 residues. The germline CDR1 and CDR2 sequences are SQVTM and ANQGSEA. Deletions cut 1 base from V and 5 bases from J, with 8 bases between. DNA of the CDR3: TGCAGCGTTGAAGTGGGGGCTACCGGGGAGCTGTTTTTT. Amino acids: CSVEVGATGELFF.

CDR3 in DNA: TGTGCCAGCAGCCCCCAGGGAAGCGGGGACACTGAAGCTTTCTTT. As protein: CASSPQGSGDTEAFF. This sequence joins TRBV7-2 and TRBJ1-1; D perhaps matches TRBD1 (5 bases). Germline CDR1 is SGHTA and CDR2 is FQGNSA. This CDR3 has 15 amino acids. Trimming stripped 5 bases from V and 3 bases from J, with 16 bases between.

The chain couples TRBV5-4 to TRBJ2-7, with D perhaps being TRBD1 or TRBD2 (6 bases each). The CDR3 spans 14 residues. V was pared by 0 bases and J by 7 bases, with 14 bases between. CDR1 is SGHNT and CDR2 is YYREEE in the germline V gene (reference sequence). DNA of the CDR3: TGTGCCAGCAGCTTGGGTCAGGGGAGGCAGGAGCAGTACTTC. It is translated as CASSLGQGRQEQYF.

The J gene is TRBJ2-3, the V gene TRBV13, with 10 bases that match TRBD2. Germline V gene sequence: CDR1 PRHDT, CDR2 FYEKMQ (reference sequence). V lost 3 bases, J lost 2 bases, and 5 bases stayed unmatched. CDR3 length: 16 residues. The CDR3 DNA reads as TGTGCCAGCAGCTTTCGAACTAGCGGGGCCACAGATACGCAGTATTTT. It translates to CASSFRTSGATDTQYF.

The rearrangement links TRBV3-1 (or the pseudogene TRBV3-2) to TRBJ1-2; D ambiguous. CDR1 LGHDT and CDR2 YNNKEL come from the germline V gene (reference sequence). V lost 5 bases and J 1 base, leaving 17 bases between the germline ends. The CDR3 loop spans 16 amino acids. The DNA of the CDR3 is TGTGCCAGCAGCTCACGGGGAAGGGTTAGTAACTATGGCTACACCTTC. Translated: CASSSRGRVSNYGYTF.

In regard to this clone: The junction shows a germline mismatch at one end, possibly a read error. The chain uses TRBV4-1 and TRBJ2-1, with a possible D match to TRBD2 (5 bases). The CDR3 contains 15 residues. The germline V gene has CDR1 MGHRA and CDR2 YSYEKL. The CDR3 region is CASRQGSGSENEQFF. CDR3 bases: TGCGCCAGCAGGCAAGGGTCGGGGTCCGAGAATGAGCAGTTCTTC.

This clone was counted once. J is TRBJ2-2 and V is TRBV6-5; 7 bases are a match to TRBD2. CDR1 and CDR2 from the germline V gene are MNHEY and SVGAGI. There are 14 residues in the CDR3. After removal of 6 bases from V and 13 bases from J, the junction contained 14 bases not matched to a gene. Here the CDR3 DNA reads TGTGCCAGCAGAGGTAGCGGGCCCCTAACCGGGCTGTTTTTT. The encoded protein is CASRGSGPLTGLFF.

This sequence joins TRBV18 and TRBJ1-1; D remains unclear. Germline CDR1 KGHSH, CDR2 LQKENI. The V end lost 4 bases, the J end lost 0 bases, and 12 bases lay between the germline ends. The CDR3 covers 15 residues. The CDR3 loop reads CASSLHSPLNTEAFF. The DNA of the CDR3 is TGTGCCAGCTCACTTCACAGCCCACTGAACACTGAAGCTTTCTTT. The whole variable domain, remainder taken from reference TRBV18 and TRBJ1-1, is NAGVMQNPRHLVRRRGQEARLRCSPMKGHSHVYWYRQLPEEGLKFMVYLQKENIIDESGMPKERFSAEFPKEGPSILRIQQVVRGDSAAYFCASSLHSPLNTEAFFGQGTRLTVV.

This chain connects TRBV7-9 to TRBJ1-3; a weak D match, TRBD1 (6 bases). The CDR3 has 17 residues. Germline V gene sequence: CDR1 SEHNR, CDR2 FQNEAQ (reference sequence). Trimming shortened V by 5 bases and J by 2 bases, and 19 bases separated the two germline ends. The CDR3 DNA follows: TGTGCCAGCAGCCTAGGGACATTGACAGTTACTGGAAACACCATATATTTT. It yields the protein CASSLGTLTVTGNTIYF.

The chain couples TRBV7-9 to TRBJ1-1; D unclear. Germline values: CDR1 SEHNR, CDR2 FQNEAQ (reference sequence). The germline V and J ends were trimmed by 5 bases and 8 bases, with 9 bases remaining between them. This CDR3 has 11 amino acids. Here the CDR3 reads CASSLTREAFF. Written as DNA, the CDR3 is TGTGCCAGCAGCCTCACAAGAGAAGCTTTCTTT.

This chain links TRBV12-3 or TRBV12-4 with TRBJ1-6, with unresolved D. This CDR3 spans 12 amino acids. V shed 6 bases and J shed 12 bases, with 12 bases lying between them. CDR3 DNA: TGTGCCAGCAGCCGAGAGGTCGGACCCCTCCACTTT. Translated, it gives CASSREVGPLHF.

The V and J genes are TRBV6-5 and TRBJ1-1; the D is unclear. There are 13 residues in the CDR3. Trimming removed 7 bases at V and 11 bases at J, with 20 bases between. Germline V gene lookup returns CDR1 MNHEY and CDR2 SVGAGI. The CDR3 is CASTPLGQLNAFF. The CDR3 nucleotides are TGTGCCAGCACCCCTTTGGGCCAACTGAACGCTTTCTTT.

This rearrangement joins TRBV5-1 to TRBJ1-1; D is undetermined. With 2 bases removed from V and 1 base from J, the gap between germline ends came to 18 bases. The V gene's germline CDR1 is SGHRS and CDR2 YFSETQ. This CDR3 has 17 residues. CDR3 nucleotides: TGCGCCAGCAGCTTTGTCGGCGGGCGGCGGGCGAACACTGAAGCTTTCTTT. Translated: CASSFVGGRRANTEAFF.

This sequence joins TRBV5-1 and TRBJ2-2; 7 positions match TRBD2. The CDR3 extends over 16 amino acids. Germline values: CDR1 SGHRS, CDR2 YFSETQ. The V segment lost 5 bases and the J segment 0 bases; nucleotides outside the gene matches: 7. The DNA of the CDR3 is TGCGCCAGCAGTCCCTCGGGGGGAACGAACACCGGGGAGCTGTTTTTT. Protein product: CASSPSGGTNTGELFF.

This chain uses TRBV15 with TRBJ2-1; the match to TRBD2 covers 8 bases. V lost 2 bases and J lost 0; bases outside the gene matches: 15. The CDR3 runs to 20 residues. CDR1 and CDR2 from the germline V gene are LNHNV and YYDKDF (reference sequence). CDR3 sequence (DNA): TGTGCCACCAGCAGATACTCGGGGTACCGGGGGGGCCTCTCCTACAATGAGCAGTTCTTC. Amino acid sequence: CATSRYSGYRGGLSYNEQFF.

The chain is built from TRBV7-9 and TRBJ2-5, with D perhaps assigned TRBD1 or TRBD2 (6 bases each). The CDR3 consists of 14 residues. Between the trimmed V and J ends, which lost 0 bases and 6 bases, there was a span of 11 bases. Germline CDR1 reads SEHNR; CDR2 reads FQNEAQ (reference sequence). This chain's CDR3 is CASSLASGAQTQYF. CDR3 nucleotide sequence: TGTGCCAGCAGCTTAGCCTCGGGGGCACAGACCCAGTACTTC.

The rearrangement joins TRBV7-9 to TRBJ2-7; D possibly uses TRBD1 or TRBD2 (6 bases each). The germline CDR1 and CDR2 sequences are SEHNR and FQNEAQ (reference sequence). The V gene lost 2 bases and the J gene lost 0 bases, with 8 bases spanning the gap. This CDR3 has 14 residues. As DNA, the CDR3 is TGTGCCAGCAGCTTAACGGGGGCCTCCTACGAGCAGTACTTC. It specifies CASSLTGASYEQYF.

This chain connects TRBV28 to TRBJ1-2; perhaps TRBD1 as D (6 bases). This CDR3 is 14 amino acids long. Germline CDR1 reads MDHEN; CDR2 reads SYDVKM. V gave up 5 bases and J gave up 7 bases, with 17 bases separating them. DNA of the CDR3: TGTGCCAGCAGTCTCCTCAGGGGTATAGGTGGCTACACCTTC. Translated: CASSLLRGIGGYTF.

The rearrangement uses TRBV29-1 and TRBJ1-2, with D perhaps TRBD1 (5 bases). V was pared by 6 bases and J by 9 bases, with 11 bases between. The germline CDR1 and CDR2 sequences are SQVTM and ANQGSEA. The CDR3 sequence is 10 residues long. The CDR3 nucleotides read TGCAGCGTAGAGGAGGGGAGCTACACCTTC. Its translation is CSVEEGSYTF.

This sequence joins TRBV3-1 (or the pseudogene TRBV3-2) and TRBJ1-1, with D possibly being TRBD1 (5 bases). CDR3 size: 11 residues. Trimming left V 6 bases short and J 3 bases short, with 5 bases between. The germline CDR1 and CDR2 sequences are LGHDT and YNNKEL (reference sequence). In DNA form, the CDR3 reads TGTGCCAGCAGGGGGGACACTGAAGCTTTCTTT. Its protein product is CASRGDTEAFF.